This T cell receptor (beta chain) was sequenced for a study of blood T cell repertoires in COVID-19. The assay was immunoSEQ multiplex PCR, and TCRdb's table has in-frame clones only and misses some. The table shows 150,000 to 200,000 clones, with approximately 86% occurring only once. Germline V CDR1 and CDR2: SEHNR, FQNEAQ (reference sequence). The V and J ends lost 4 bases and 0 bases respectively, with 19 bases between them. The CDR3 has 17 residues. The chain couples TRBV7-9 to TRBJ2-7; weak D call: TRBD1 (6 bases). The source material was peripheral blood. The receptor was isolated from a man aged 55 to 70 with acute or convalescent COVID-19. CDR3 protein: CASSSSGRGRGSYEQYF. CDR3 sequence (DNA): TGTGCCAGCAGCTCATCTGGCAGGGGTCGCGGCTCCTACGAGCAGTACTTC.